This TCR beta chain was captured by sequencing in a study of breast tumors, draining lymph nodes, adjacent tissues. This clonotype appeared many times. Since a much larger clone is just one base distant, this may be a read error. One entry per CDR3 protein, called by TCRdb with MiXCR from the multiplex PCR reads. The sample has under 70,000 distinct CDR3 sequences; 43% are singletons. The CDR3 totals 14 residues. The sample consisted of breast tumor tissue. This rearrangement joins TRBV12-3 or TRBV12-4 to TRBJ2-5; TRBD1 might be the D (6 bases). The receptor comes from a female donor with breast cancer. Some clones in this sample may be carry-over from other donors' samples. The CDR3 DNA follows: TGTGCCAACAGTCTAATGACAGGACTGGAGACCCAGTACTTC. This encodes CANSLMTGLETQYF.